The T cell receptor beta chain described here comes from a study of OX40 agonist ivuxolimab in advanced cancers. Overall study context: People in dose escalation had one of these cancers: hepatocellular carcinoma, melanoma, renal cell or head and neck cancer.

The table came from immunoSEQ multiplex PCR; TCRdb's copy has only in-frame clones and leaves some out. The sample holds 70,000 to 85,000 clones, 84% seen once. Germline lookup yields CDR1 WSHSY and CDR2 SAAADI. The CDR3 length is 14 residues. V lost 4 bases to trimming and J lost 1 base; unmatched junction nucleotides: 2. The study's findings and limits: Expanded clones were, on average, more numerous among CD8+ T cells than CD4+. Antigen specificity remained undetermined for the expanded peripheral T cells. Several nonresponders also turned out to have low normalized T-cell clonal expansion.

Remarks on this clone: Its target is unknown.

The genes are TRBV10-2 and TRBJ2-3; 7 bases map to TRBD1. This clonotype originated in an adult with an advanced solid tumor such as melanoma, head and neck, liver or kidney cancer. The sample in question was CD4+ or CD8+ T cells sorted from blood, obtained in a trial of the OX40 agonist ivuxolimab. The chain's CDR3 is CASSATGGTDTQYF. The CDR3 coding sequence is TGCGCCAGCAGTGCTACAGGGGGCACAGATACGCAGTATTTT.